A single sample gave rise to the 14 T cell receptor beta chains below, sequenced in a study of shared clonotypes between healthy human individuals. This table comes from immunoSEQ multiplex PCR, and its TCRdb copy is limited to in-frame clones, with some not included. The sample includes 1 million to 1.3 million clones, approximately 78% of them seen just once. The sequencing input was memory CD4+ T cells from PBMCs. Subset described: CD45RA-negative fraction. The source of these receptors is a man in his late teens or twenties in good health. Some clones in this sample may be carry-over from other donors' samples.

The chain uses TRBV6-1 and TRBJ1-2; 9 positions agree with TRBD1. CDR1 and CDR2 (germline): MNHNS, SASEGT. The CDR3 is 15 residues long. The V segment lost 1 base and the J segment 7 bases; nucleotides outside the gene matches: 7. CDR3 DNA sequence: TGTGCCAGCAGTGAAGTGGGGACAGGGACTCGTGGCTACACCTTC. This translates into CASSEVGTGTRGYTF.

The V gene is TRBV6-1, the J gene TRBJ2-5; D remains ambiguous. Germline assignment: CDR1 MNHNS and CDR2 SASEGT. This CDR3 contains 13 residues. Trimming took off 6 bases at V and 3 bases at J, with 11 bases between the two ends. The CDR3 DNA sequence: TGTGCCAGCAGCCACGGCCAGGAAGAGACCCAGTACTTC. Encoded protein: CASSHGQEETQYF.

Here the CDR3 reads CAISYTLTGEISYNEQFF. The CDR3 bases are TGTGCCATCAGTTACACTTTGACCGGGGAGATCTCCTACAATGAGCAGTTCTTC. The chain links TRBV10-3 to TRBJ2-1, with D possibly matching TRBD2 (5 bases). The germline V and J ends were trimmed by 5 bases and 0 bases, with 20 bases remaining between them. The V gene's germline CDR1 is ENHRY and CDR2 SYGVKD. The CDR3 is 18 residues long.

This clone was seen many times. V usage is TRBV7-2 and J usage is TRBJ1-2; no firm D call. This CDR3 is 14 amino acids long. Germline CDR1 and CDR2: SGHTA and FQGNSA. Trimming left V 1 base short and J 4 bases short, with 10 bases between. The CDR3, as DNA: TGTGCCAGCAGCTTAGATCCAGCCACCTATGGCTACACCTTC. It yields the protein CASSLDPATYGYTF. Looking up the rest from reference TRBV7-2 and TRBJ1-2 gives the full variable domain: GAGVSQSPSNKVTEKGKDVELRCDPISGHTALYWYRQSLGQGLEFLIYFQGNSAPDKSGLPSDRFSAERTGGSVSTLTIQRTQQEDSAVYLCASSLDPATYGYTFGSGTRLTVV.

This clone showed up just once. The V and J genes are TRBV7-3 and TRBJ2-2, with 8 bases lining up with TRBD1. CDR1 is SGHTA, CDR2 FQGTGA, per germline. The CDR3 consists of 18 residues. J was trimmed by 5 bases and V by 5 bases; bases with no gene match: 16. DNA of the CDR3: TGTGCCAGCAGCCCTGGGGTGCGGCAGGGGGCGTATACCGGGGAGCTGTTTTTT. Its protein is CASSPGVRQGAYTGELFF.

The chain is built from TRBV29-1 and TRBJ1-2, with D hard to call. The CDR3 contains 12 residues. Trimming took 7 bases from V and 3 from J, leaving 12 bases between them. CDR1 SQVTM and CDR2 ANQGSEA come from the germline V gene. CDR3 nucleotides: TGCAGCGCCCGACGAGGAGACTATGGCTACACCTTC. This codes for CSARRGDYGYTF.

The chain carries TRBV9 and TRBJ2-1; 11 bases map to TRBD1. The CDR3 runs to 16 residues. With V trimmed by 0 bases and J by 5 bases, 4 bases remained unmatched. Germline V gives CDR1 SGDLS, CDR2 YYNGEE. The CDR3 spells CASSVGPGQGDNEQFF. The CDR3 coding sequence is TGTGCCAGCAGCGTAGGCCCGGGACAGGGGGACAATGAGCAGTTCTTC.

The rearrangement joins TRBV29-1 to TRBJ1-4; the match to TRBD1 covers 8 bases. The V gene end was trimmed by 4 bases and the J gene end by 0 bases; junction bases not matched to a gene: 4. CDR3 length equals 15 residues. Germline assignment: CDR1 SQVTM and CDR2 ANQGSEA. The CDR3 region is CSVGLTGATNEKLFF. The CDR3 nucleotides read TGCAGCGTTGGACTGACAGGGGCAACTAATGAAAAACTGTTTTTT. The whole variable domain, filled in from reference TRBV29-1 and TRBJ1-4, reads SAVISQKPSRDICQRGTSLTIQCQVDSQVTMMFWYRQQPGQSLTLIATANQGSEATYESGFVIDKFPISRPNLTFSTLTVSNMSPEDSSIYLCSVGLTGATNEKLFFGSGTQLSVL.

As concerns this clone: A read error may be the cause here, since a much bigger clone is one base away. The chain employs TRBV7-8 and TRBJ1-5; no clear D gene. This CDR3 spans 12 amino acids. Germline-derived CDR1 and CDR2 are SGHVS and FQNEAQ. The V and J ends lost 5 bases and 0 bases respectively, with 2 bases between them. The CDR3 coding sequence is TGTGCCAGCAGCGGTAGCAATCAGCCCCAGCATTTT. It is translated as CASSGSNQPQHF.

CDR3 protein: CASSPPGVRGTDTQYF. The CDR3 DNA sequence: TGTGCCAGCAGCCCTCCGGGGGTTAGGGGGACAGATACGCAGTATTTT. The rearrangement uses TRBV7-2 and TRBJ2-3; D is tentatively TRBD1 or TRBD2 (6 bases each). The germline CDR1 and CDR2 sequences are SGHTA and FQGNSA. Trimming stripped 5 bases from V and 3 bases from J, with 18 bases between. CDR3 length: 16 residues.

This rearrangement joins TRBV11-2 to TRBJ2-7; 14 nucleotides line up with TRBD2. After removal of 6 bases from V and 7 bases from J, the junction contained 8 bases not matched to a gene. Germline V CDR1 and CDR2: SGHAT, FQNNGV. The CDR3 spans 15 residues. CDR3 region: CASRRLAGGRGEQYF. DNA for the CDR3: TGTGCCAGCAGACGACTAGCGGGAGGGCGAGGGGAGCAGTACTTC.

CDR3 sequence: CATSRGGLMETEAFF. DNA for the CDR3: TGTGCCACCAGCAGAGGGGGATTAATGGAGACTGAAGCTTTCTTT. The chain combines TRBV15 with TRBJ1-1, with D unresolved. There are 15 residues in the CDR3. CDR1 and CDR2 (germline): LNHNV, YYDKDF (reference sequence). The V end was cut by 1 base, the J end by 5 bases, with 14 bases between.

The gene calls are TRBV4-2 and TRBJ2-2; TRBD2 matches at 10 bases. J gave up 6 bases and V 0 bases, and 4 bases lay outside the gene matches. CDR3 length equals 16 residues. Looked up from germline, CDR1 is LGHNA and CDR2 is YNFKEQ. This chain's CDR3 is CASSQDASGSPGELFF. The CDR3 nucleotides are TGTGCCAGCAGCCAAGATGCTAGCGGGAGCCCCGGGGAGCTGTTTTTT.

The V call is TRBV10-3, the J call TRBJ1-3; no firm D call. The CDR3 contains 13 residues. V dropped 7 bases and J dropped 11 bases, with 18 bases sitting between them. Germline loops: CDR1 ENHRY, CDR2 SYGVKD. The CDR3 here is CAITTAGSGAIYF. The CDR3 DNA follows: TGTGCCATCACGACCGCGGGATCGGGCGCCATATATTTT.